The 18 T cell receptor beta chains listed next were all sequenced from one sample in a study of CD8 T cells in Susac syndrome. With random hexamers, about 0.45 to 1 ug RNA was reverse transcribed. From the immunoSEQ multiplex PCR reads, TCRdb called clonotypes with MiXCR, one entry per CDR3 protein. The sample records about 170,000 distinct CDR3 sequences, 90% to 96% being singletons. Sequenced material: CD4+ T cells from PBMCs. The source of these receptors is a human donor with Susac syndrome.

The sample holds a few counts of this clonotype. The chain is built from TRBV2 and TRBJ1-1, with a tentative D call TRBD1 (6 bases). Looked up from germline, CDR1 is SNHLY and CDR2 is FYNNEI. V was shortened by 4 bases and J by 1 base, with 7 bases between the two germline ends. The CDR3 has 13 residues. In DNA, the CDR3 is TGTGCCAGCAGTGTACAGGGGAACACTGAAGCTTTCTTT. This gives the protein CASSVQGNTEAFF.

This chain joins TRBV7-2 and TRBJ2-5; 13 bases match TRBD2. There are 17 residues in the CDR3. In germline, CDR1 is SGHTA, CDR2 FQGNSA. The J segment lost 4 bases and the V segment lost 5 bases, leaving 10 bases of the junction unmatched. The DNA of the CDR3 is TGTGCCAGCAGCGAAGCACTAGCGGGGGGGCTTAGAGAGACCCAGTACTTC. It codes for CASSEALAGGLRETQYF. The entire variable domain, with the rest obtained from reference TRBV7-2 and TRBJ2-5, is as follows: GAGVSQSPSNKVTEKGKDVELRCDPISGHTALYWYRQSLGQGLEFLIYFQGNSAPDKSGLPSDRFSAERTGGSVSTLTIQRTQQEDSAVYLCASSEALAGGLRETQYFGPGTRLLVL.

The V and J genes are TRBV20-1 and TRBJ2-7; tentatively, D is TRBD2 (5 bases). V lost 5 bases, J lost 1 base, and 12 bases lay in between. In germline, CDR1 is DFQATT, CDR2 SNEGSKA (reference sequence). This CDR3 comprises 13 residues. CDR3 protein: CSASRPGSYEQYV. CDR3 sequence (DNA): TGCAGTGCTTCTAGACCGGGATCCTACGAGCAGTACGTC.

V is TRBV5-4 and J is TRBJ2-5; D gene uncertain. V lost 0 bases and J 1 base, leaving 10 bases between the germline ends. Germline V lookup: CDR1 SGHNT, CDR2 YYREEE (reference sequence). The CDR3 consists of 15 residues. The CDR3 sequence: CASSLELRTQETQYF. The CDR3 DNA is TGTGCCAGCAGCTTGGAATTGCGTACCCAAGAGACCCAGTACTTC.

This clonotype was observed once. This chain joins TRBV12-3 or TRBV12-4 and TRBJ1-2; D may be TRBD1 (6 bases). The CDR3 consists of 14 residues. The ends were cut back, 6 bases at V and 4 bases at J, with 15 bases in the middle. Here the CDR3 DNA reads TGTGCCAGCAGCCCAAGGGGGGGCTTCTATGGCTACACCTTC. Protein product: CASSPRGGFYGYTF.

This chain connects TRBV24-1 to TRBJ1-5; TRBD1 matches at 7 bases. Germline values: CDR1 KGHDR, CDR2 SFDVKD. After removal of 5 bases from V and 4 bases from J, the junction contained 13 bases not matched to a gene. The CDR3 is 17 amino acids. The CDR3 is CATSGKTGSIGNQPQHF. The CDR3 region has the DNA TGTGCCACCAGTGGAAAGACAGGGTCAATCGGGAATCAGCCCCAGCATTTT.

This sequence joins TRBV6-1 and TRBJ2-5; 13 nucleotides match TRBD2. V shed 3 bases, J shed 3 bases, and the junction held 16 bases outside the gene matches. This CDR3 comprises 20 residues. The V gene's germline CDR1 is MNHNS and CDR2 SASEGT. CDR3 sequence (DNA): TGTGCCAGCAGTGACCATGGTACTAGCGGGGGGGCATGGGGGAAAGAGACCCAGTACTTC. Its protein product is CASSDHGTSGGAWGKETQYF.

The chain is built from TRBV6-2 or TRBV6-3 and TRBJ2-3; TRBD1 aligns across 10 bases. The V and J ends lost 6 bases and 4 bases, in that order; junction bases with no gene match: 10. This CDR3 has 16 residues. The germline V gene has CDR1 MNHEY and CDR2 SVGEGT. The CDR3 DNA reads as TGTGCCAGCAGACGAACCGGGACAGGGGCCTCAGATACGCAGTATTTT. It encodes CASRRTGTGASDTQYF.

V gene TRBV20-1 combines with J gene TRBJ1-5, with TRBD1 as a possible D gene (6 bases). Germline V gives CDR1 DFQATT, CDR2 SNEGSKA (reference sequence). The V end was cut by 3 bases, the J end by 7 bases, with 13 bases between. This CDR3 has 13 residues. The CDR3 sequence is CSASAGGQQPQHF. CDR3 sequence (DNA): TGCAGTGCTAGCGCGGGGGGGCAGCAGCCCCAGCATTTT.

This rearrangement joins TRBV7-2 to TRBJ2-6; D uncertain. The CDR3 covers 15 residues. Looked up from germline, CDR1 is SGHTA and CDR2 is FQGNSA. Trimming pared 5 bases from V and 0 bases from J, leaving 8 bases between. Written as DNA, the CDR3 is TGTGCCAGCAGCCGCGACCACTCTGGGGCCAACGTCCTGACTTTC. It yields the protein CASSRDHSGANVLTF.

The chain is built from TRBV29-1 and TRBJ2-1, with D perhaps TRBD2 (5 bases). The CDR3 totals 13 residues. V was trimmed by 4 bases and J by 2 bases, leaving 9 bases between them. Germline-derived CDR1 and CDR2 are SQVTM and ANQGSEA. In nucleotides, the CDR3 is TGCAGCGTTGGGGAGAGAGCCTACAATGAGCAGTTCTTC. It codes for CSVGERAYNEQFF.

V gene TRBV29-1 combines with J gene TRBJ2-1, with 8 bases aligning to TRBD1. V lost 2 bases, J lost 12 bases, and 6 bases stayed unmatched. CDR1 and CDR2 (germline): SQVTM, ANQGSEA. The CDR3 runs 12 residues. This CDR3 is CSVEPQGVGQFF. The CDR3 DNA reads as TGCAGCGTTGAACCACAGGGGGTAGGGCAGTTCTTC.

This clonotype was counted a single time. The CDR3 nucleotides read TGCGCCAGCAGGCGTTTACAGGGGCTGAACACTGAAGCTTTCTTT. Its protein product is CASRRLQGLNTEAFF. The V and J genes are TRBV5-1 and TRBJ1-1; 7 positions match TRBD1. Germline V gene data show CDR1 as SGHRS and CDR2 as YFSETQ. Losses at the gene ends were 5 bases for V and 0 bases for J; bases not matched to a gene: 7. The CDR3 length is 15 residues.

This chain joins TRBV9 and TRBJ1-2; D is unclear. Per the germline V gene, CDR1 is SGDLS and CDR2 is YYNGEE. The CDR3 is made up of 14 amino acids. V lost 3 bases and J lost 2, with 11 bases in between. In DNA, the CDR3 is TGTGCCAGCAGCGGCCCCACAGTCAACTATGGCTACACCTTC. It codes for CASSGPTVNYGYTF.

The chain links TRBV19 to TRBJ1-2; D call uncertain. The CDR3 sequence is 17 residues long. Deletions cut 4 bases from V and 0 bases from J, with 18 bases between. Germline V gene sequence: CDR1 LNHDA, CDR2 SQIVND (reference sequence). The CDR3 sequence: CASSNQRTNPPNYGYTF. In DNA form, the CDR3 reads TGTGCCAGTAGTAACCAGCGCACAAATCCACCTAACTATGGCTACACCTTC.

The chain carries TRBV7-8 and TRBJ2-7, with D possibly matching TRBD2 (6 bases). Trimming removed 0 bases from V and 2 bases from J, with 8 bases in between. The CDR3 is 14 residues long. Germline CDR1 is SGHVS and CDR2 is FQNEAQ. CDR3 loop: CASSLAGGTYEQYV. For the CDR3, the DNA is TGTGCCAGCAGCTTAGCGGGGGGTACCTACGAGCAGTACGTC.

The rearrangement links TRBV25-1 to TRBJ1-4; no clear D gene. Trimming cost V 6 bases and J 10 bases, with 9 bases left between them. This CDR3 contains 11 residues. CDR1 is MGHDK and CDR2 is SYGVNS in the germline V gene. This CDR3 reads CASRVGAKLFF. The DNA for the CDR3 is TGTGCCAGCAGAGTAGGCGCAAAACTGTTTTTT.

This clonotype occurred once. The V and J genes are TRBV6-5 and TRBJ1-4; no reliable D call. The CDR3 runs 14 residues. The germline V and J ends were trimmed by 5 bases and 5 bases, with 12 bases remaining between them. The germline V gene has CDR1 MNHEY and CDR2 SVGAGI. The CDR3 bases are TGTGCCAGCAGTCCTGGTCAACGAAATGAAAAACTGTTTTTT. Its translation: CASSPGQRNEKLFF.